These 3 T cell receptor beta chains came from one sample sequenced in a study of CD8 T cells in Susac syndrome. It was with random hexamers that about 0.45 to 1 ug RNA was reverse transcribed. Each CDR3 protein is one row after TCRdb ran MiXCR on the immunoSEQ multiplex PCR reads. The repertoire holds around 170,000 distinct CDR3 sequences, 95% seen once, with approximately 0.098% in the top ten. What was sequenced was CD4+ T cells from PBMCs. These receptors originate from a human donor with Susac syndrome.

This chain connects TRBV12-3 or TRBV12-4 to TRBJ1-6; TRBD1 is a possible D gene (6 bases). The CDR3 runs 13 residues. V was shortened by 8 bases and J by 11 bases, with 16 bases between the two germline ends. The DNA of the CDR3 is TGTGCCAGCGGGAGTTCCGGGGGGCCACCCCTCCACTTT. It codes for CASGSSGGPPLHF.

The rearrangement uses TRBV4-1 and TRBJ1-1, with 9 bases lining up with TRBD1. The CDR3 consists of 15 residues. The V and J ends lost 0 bases and 5 bases, in that order; junction bases with no gene match: 4. Germline CDR1 reads MGHRA; CDR2 reads YSYEKL. CDR3 coding DNA: TGCGCCAGCAGCCAAGACCGGGACAGGGCAACTGAAGCTTTCTTT. Its translation is CASSQDRDRATEAFF.

V and J are TRBV3-1 and TRBJ2-5; D is perhaps TRBD2 (5 bases). From germline, CDR1 is LGHDT and CDR2 YNNKEL (reference sequence). Trimming shortened V by 1 base and J by 0 bases, and 9 bases separated the two germline ends. The CDR3 extends over 15 amino acids. CDR3 in amino acids: CASSQGGLNQETQYF. The CDR3, as DNA: TGTGCCAGCAGCCAAGGCGGACTGAACCAAGAGACCCAGTACTTC.